The clone carrying this TCR beta chain appeared once. Its specificity is unknown. From RNA, the CDR3 regions of TCR beta chains were amplified and sequenced. Second-round multiplex PCR followed a first-round RT-PCR using HTBI primers. TCRdb reprocessed the multiplex PCR reads via MiXCR and lists one record per CDR3 protein. The top ten hold around 1.4% of the sample, which has about 400,000 distinct CDR3 sequences, about 18% seen once. The source of the sample is a study of Graves' ophthalmopathy and Graves' hyperthyroidism. Study information: Before any treatment, peripheral blood was taken at the initial diagnosis. Overall study results and limits: Prediction of ophthalmopathy progression reached about 65% sensitivity and roughly 72% specificity.

Germline-derived CDR1 and CDR2 are MDHEN and SYDVKM. Deletions cut 6 bases from V and 4 bases from J, with 12 bases between. This CDR3 is built from 13 residues. This sequence originates from a woman younger than 35 with Graves' ophthalmopathy. Sequencing was performed on peripheral blood. This chain joins TRBV28 and TRBJ2-5, with D perhaps TRBD1 (5 bases). The CDR3 reads CASSRSRVETQYF. The CDR3 DNA is TGTGCCAGCAGCAGGTCCAGGGTAGAGACCCAGTACTTC.